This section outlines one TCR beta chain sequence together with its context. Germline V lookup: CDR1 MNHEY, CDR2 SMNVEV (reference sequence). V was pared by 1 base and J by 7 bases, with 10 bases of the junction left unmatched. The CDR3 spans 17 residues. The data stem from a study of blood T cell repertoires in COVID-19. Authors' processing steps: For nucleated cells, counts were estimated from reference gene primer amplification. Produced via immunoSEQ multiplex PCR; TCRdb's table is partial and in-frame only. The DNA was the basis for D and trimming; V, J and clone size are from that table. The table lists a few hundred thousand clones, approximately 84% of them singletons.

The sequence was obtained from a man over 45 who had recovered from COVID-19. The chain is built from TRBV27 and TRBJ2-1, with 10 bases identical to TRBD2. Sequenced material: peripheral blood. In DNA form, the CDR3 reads TGTGCCAGCAGTTTATTTTTAGGTAGCGGGAGGTCTAATGAGCAGTTCTTC. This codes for CASSLFLGSGRSNEQFF.